These 24 T cell receptor beta chains were all obtained from the same sample, sequenced in a study of cytomegalovirus exposure and HLA in healthy donors. Vbeta (60) and Jbeta (13) primers were used in the PCR. Measured with immunoSEQ multiplex PCR; TCRdb has only the in-frame clones, and not every one. The data show roughly 250,000 clones, 80% to 90% seen once. Sequenced sample: PBMCs. Receptors originate from a woman aged 40 to 50 in good health and CMV-seropositive.

The CDR3 here is CSVARGNQQPQHF. DNA for the CDR3: TGCAGCGTTGCGAGAGGGAACCAACAGCCCCAGCATTTT. J is TRBJ1-5 and V is TRBV29-1, with no clear D. From germline, CDR1 is SQVTM and CDR2 ANQGSEA. Trimming left V 4 bases short and J 7 bases short, with 14 bases between. CDR3 size: 13 residues.

V is TRBV19 and J is TRBJ1-5; unclear D gene. CDR1 is LNHDA and CDR2 is SQIVND in the germline V gene (reference sequence). V lost 6 bases and J 7 bases, leaving 13 bases between the germline ends. This CDR3 comprises 13 residues. The CDR3 DNA sequence: TGTGCCAGTAGGGGTAACTTGGAGCAGCCCCAGCATTTT. This codes for CASRGNLEQPQHF. The variable domain in full, completed from reference TRBV19 and TRBJ1-5, reads DGGITQSPKYLFRKEGQNVTLSCEQNLNHDAMYWYRQDPGQGLRLIYYSQIVNDFQKGDIAEGYSVSREKKESFPLTVTSAQKNPTAFYLCASRGNLEQPQHFGDGTRLSIL.

The V gene is TRBV7-9, the J gene TRBJ1-2; D uncertain. Germline lookup yields CDR1 SEHNR and CDR2 FQNEAQ (reference sequence). The CDR3 length is 14 residues. Trimming left V 7 bases short and J 3 bases short, with 15 bases between. For the CDR3, the DNA is TGTGCCAGCACCCCAGGAGGCAGGCACTATGGCTACACCTTC. Encoded protein: CASTPGGRHYGYTF.

The table lists this clone with a few counts. The chain links TRBV29-1 to TRBJ2-3, with 9 positions matching TRBD2. Germline CDR1 reads SQVTM; CDR2 reads ANQGSEA. The CDR3 totals 14 residues. Trimming at V came to 5 bases and at J to 3 bases, leaving 6 bases not matched to a gene. Here the CDR3 reads CSVRSSGKTDTQYF. The CDR3 DNA follows: TGCAGCGTTAGGTCTAGCGGGAAGACAGATACGCAGTATTTT.

This chain links TRBV29-1 with TRBJ2-3, with D possibly being TRBD1 (5 bases). The germline CDR1 and CDR2 sequences are SQVTM and ANQGSEA. The CDR3 totals 15 residues. V lost 1 base and J lost 2, with 13 bases in between. CDR3 sequence reads: CSVEGHDSSTDTQYF. CDR3 coding DNA: TGCAGCGTTGAAGGTCATGACAGCTCCACAGATACGCAGTATTTT.

This sequence joins TRBV28 and TRBJ1-5, with 9 bases that match TRBD1. The CDR3 totals 15 residues. Looked up from germline, CDR1 is MDHEN and CDR2 is SYDVKM. After removal of 5 bases from V and 4 bases from J, the junction contained 6 bases not matched to a gene. The DNA of the CDR3 is TGTGCCAGCAGTGAAGCCGGGACAGGGAATCAGCCCCAGCATTTT. Its translation: CASSEAGTGNQPQHF.

The count of this clone is one. This sequence joins TRBV21-1 and TRBJ2-5; the table's D call of TRBD1 was not tested on the DNA. TRBV21-1 is a known pseudogene. This CDR3 has 13 residues. CDR3 sequence reads: CASSKQDQETQYF. CDR3 DNA: TGTGCCAGCAGCAAGCAGGACCAAGAGACCCAGTACTTC.

The rearrangement joins TRBV14 to TRBJ1-1; weak D call: TRBD1 (5 bases). The germline V gene has CDR1 SGHDN and CDR2 FVKESK. There are 15 residues in the CDR3. V lost 1 base and J 0 bases, leaving 9 bases between the germline ends. For the CDR3, the DNA is TGTGCCAGCAGCCAAGGACAGCTTATGAACACTGAAGCTTTCTTT. Translating gives CASSQGQLMNTEAFF.

V usage is TRBV19 and J usage is TRBJ2-3; weak D call: TRBD2 (5 bases). This CDR3 region has 16 residues. Germline V lookup: CDR1 LNHDA, CDR2 SQIVND (reference sequence). Trimming removed 1 base from V and 6 bases from J, with 17 bases in between. The CDR3 region has the DNA TGTGCCAGTAGTATAGGTAGCTCTGGAGGTCGGGATACGCAGTATTTT. It codes for CASSIGSSGGRDTQYF.

This chain uses TRBV28 with TRBJ2-7, with 8 bases matching TRBD1. This CDR3 is 13 amino acids long. Germline loops: CDR1 MDHEN, CDR2 SYDVKM. Trimming cost V 10 bases and J 2 bases; bases outside gene matches: 7. The chain's CDR3 is CATLDRETYEQYF. CDR3 bases: TGTGCCACCTTGGACAGGGAAACCTACGAGCAGTACTTC.

This clone was observed once. The V gene is TRBV5-1, the J gene TRBJ2-5; perhaps TRBD2 as D (5 bases). CDR1 is SGHRS, CDR2 YFSETQ, per germline. The V end lost 4 bases, the J end lost 5 bases, and 12 bases lay between the germline ends. CDR3 length: 13 amino acids. The DNA for the CDR3 is TGCGCCAGCAGCGGTGAGGGTGGGGAGACCCAGTACTTC. Amino acids: CASSGEGGETQYF.

This clone was detected a few times. The gene calls are TRBV19 and TRBJ1-2, with D possibly being TRBD1 (6 bases). The CDR3 has 13 amino acids. Trimming took off 4 bases at V and 4 bases at J, with 10 bases between the two ends. Germline CDR1 and CDR2: LNHDA and SQIVND (reference sequence). The CDR3 DNA is TGTGCCAGTAGTAGACAGGTTCCCTATGGCTACACCTTC. The encoded protein is CASSRQVPYGYTF.

V is TRBV28 and J is TRBJ2-1, with D possibly matching TRBD1 (5 bases). This CDR3 has 12 amino acids. The germline V and J ends were trimmed by 5 bases and 10 bases, with 12 bases remaining between them. Germline-derived CDR1 and CDR2 are MDHEN and SYDVKM. The CDR3 sequence is CASSLDRLEQFF. CDR3 bases: TGTGCCAGCAGTCTCGACAGACTCGAGCAGTTCTTC.

The chain employs TRBV5-1 and TRBJ2-5; 9 bases agree with TRBD2. The CDR3 extends over 16 amino acids. In germline, CDR1 is SGHRS, CDR2 YFSETQ. J was trimmed by 5 bases and V by 0 bases; bases with no gene match: 8. CDR3 DNA sequence: TGCGCCAGCAGCTTGGGGCTAGCGGGATCTGGGGAGACCCAGTACTTC. Its translation is CASSLGLAGSGETQYF.

The V and J genes are TRBV29-1 and TRBJ2-1, with TRBD2 identical over 8 bases. CDR1 and CDR2 from the germline V gene are SQVTM and ANQGSEA. This CDR3 spans 12 amino acids. With V trimmed by 7 bases and J by 10 bases, 9 bases remained unmatched. This CDR3 reads CSAAAGGREQFF. CDR3 DNA: TGCAGCGCCGCCGCGGGGGGACGCGAGCAGTTCTTC.

This chain connects TRBV2 to TRBJ1-5, with D possibly matching TRBD1 (6 bases). CDR3 length equals 14 residues. V lost 6 bases and J lost 3, with 12 bases in between. Germline CDR1 SNHLY, CDR2 FYNNEI. The CDR3 region is CASRADRINQPQHF. The CDR3 DNA reads as TGTGCCAGCAGGGCTGACAGGATCAATCAGCCCCAGCATTTT.

This chain connects TRBV6-1 to TRBJ2-5, with a tentative D call TRBD1 (5 bases). The J call may not be correct, given that the DNA end is closer to TRBJ2-7. Per the germline V gene, CDR1 is MNHNS and CDR2 is SASEGT. CDR3 length equals 15 residues. The CDR3 DNA is TGTGCCAGCACCTCTCAAGGGGCTGTGGCCTACGAGCAGTACTTC. Protein product: CASTSQGAVAYEQYF.

The chain uses TRBV29-1 and TRBJ1-5; D is uncertain. The V gene's germline CDR1 is SQVTM and CDR2 ANQGSEA. Trimming took off 2 bases at V and 0 bases at J, with 11 bases between the two ends. CDR3 length: 15 amino acids. Written as DNA, the CDR3 is TGCAGCGTTGAAAGGGAGGCGGATAGCAATCAGCCCCAGCATTTT. The encoded protein is CSVEREADSNQPQHF.

This sequence joins TRBV5-1 and TRBJ2-1; TRBD2 matches at 12 bases. The CDR3 covers 17 residues. Trimming removed 0 bases from V and 4 bases from J; junction bases left unmatched: 5. Germline V gives CDR1 SGHRS, CDR2 YFSETQ. The DNA for the CDR3 is TGCGCCAGCAGCTTGGCCCCACTAGCGGGAGGTTACAATGAGCAGTTCTTC. It yields the protein CASSLAPLAGGYNEQFF.

The chain couples TRBV28 to TRBJ1-1; weak D call: TRBD1 (6 bases). V lost 3 bases, J lost 3 bases, and 20 bases lay in between. The germline V gene encodes CDR1 MDHEN and CDR2 SYDVKM. The CDR3 consists of 17 residues. The CDR3 is CASSLPAGAGWHTEAFF. The DNA for the CDR3 is TGTGCCAGCAGTTTGCCGGCGGGGGCGGGGTGGCACACTGAAGCTTTCTTT.

This clone has a single count. The V and J genes are TRBV11-3 and TRBJ2-6, with TRBD1 as a possible D gene (5 bases). The CDR3 extends over 16 amino acids. In germline, CDR1 is SGHNT, CDR2 YENEEA. Trimming took 5 bases from V and 1 from J, leaving 12 bases between them. DNA for the CDR3: TGTGCCAGCAGCCTGGGATCAGGGTCTGGGGCCAACGTCCTGACTTTC. Translated, it gives CASSLGSGSGANVLTF.

The chain is built from TRBV7-2 and TRBJ2-2; D is undetermined. This CDR3 has 15 residues. Per germline, CDR1 SGHTA and CDR2 FQGNSA. The V and J ends lost 4 bases and 4 bases respectively, with 13 bases between them. CDR3 loop: CASSSARRSTGELFF. The DNA of the CDR3 is TGTGCCAGCAGCTCCGCGCGACGGAGCACCGGGGAGCTGTTTTTT.

V gene TRBV19 combines with J gene TRBJ1-4; 8 bases align to TRBD1. The CDR3 totals 15 residues. Trimming cost V 9 bases and J 3 bases; bases outside gene matches: 9. Germline CDR1 is LNHDA and CDR2 is SQIVND (reference sequence). CDR3 loop: CASIQSRGPNEKLFF. DNA for the CDR3: TGTGCCAGCATTCAATCCAGGGGGCCTAATGAAAAACTGTTTTTT.

The V gene is TRBV5-1, the J gene TRBJ2-5; 10 bases are shared with TRBD2. CDR1 and CDR2 from the germline V gene are SGHRS and YFSETQ. CDR3 length: 15 amino acids. The ends lost 4 bases at V and 1 base at J; junction bases unmatched: 4. CDR3 protein: CASSPIAGGQETQYF. CDR3 sequence (DNA): TGCGCCAGCAGCCCTATAGCGGGAGGCCAAGAGACCCAGTACTTC.